This T cell receptor (beta chain) was retrieved from a study of cytomegalovirus exposure and HLA in healthy donors. General study results and limits: Later analysis suggested links between common viral pathogens and several top significant clusters. Some TCR beta chains (roughly 160 of them) were listed as cytomegalovirus-associated. A link between a missense DCLRE1C variant and TCR beta V- and J-gene trimming emerged from a later analysis.

Healthy bone marrow donors formed the donor group. Comments on this clone: As yet, its antigen is unknown.

Germline lookup yields CDR1 SGHTA and CDR2 FQGTGA. Trimming stripped 3 bases from V and 11 bases from J, with 16 bases between. The CDR3 extends over 13 amino acids. PCR primers comprised 60 Vbeta and 13 Jbeta primers. Profiled with immunoSEQ multiplex PCR; TCRdb holds only in-frame clones, not every one. Seen here are about 150,000 clones, about three fifths observed once, and the top ten hold about 7.1%. Sequencing was carried out using PBMCs. The chain has TRBV7-3 and TRBJ1-1; D is unclear. The receptor comes from a woman aged 60 to 75 in good health and CMV-seropositive. The CDR3 sequence: CASSLNREGEAFF. The CDR3 coding sequence is TGTGCCAGCAGCTTGAATAGGGAGGGAGAGGCTTTCTTT.